Following are 11 T cell receptor beta chains from one sample sequenced in a study of coeliac disease. Using immunoSEQ multiplex PCR, the repertoire was profiled, and TCRdb retains in-frame clones only, with some absent. The sample contains 7,500 to 9,500 clones, 57% of which appear only once. The sequencing input was intraepithelial lymphocytes from the gut. All receptors come from a woman between 55 and 75 years old with celiac disease.

The chain links TRBV28 to TRBJ1-1, with 7 bases identical to TRBD1. Germline V gives CDR1 MDHEN, CDR2 SYDVKM. This CDR3 has 13 amino acids. The junction had 4 bases not matched to a gene; V was cut back by 3 bases and J by 6 bases. The DNA for the CDR3 is TGTGCCAGCAGTTTTGGGGGGACAGCTGAAGCTTTCTTT. This sequence encodes CASSFGGTAEAFF.

The chain combines TRBV27 with TRBJ2-1; TRBD1 matches 9 bases. The CDR3 runs to 16 residues. CDR1 and CDR2 (germline): MNHEY, SMNVEV (reference sequence). With V trimmed by 7 bases and J by 4 bases, 11 bases remained unmatched. Written as DNA, the CDR3 is TGTGCCAGCACCTTAAGATGGGACAGGGATTACAATGAGCAGTTCTTC. Translation gives CASTLRWDRDYNEQFF.

This chain uses TRBV4-2 with TRBJ2-2, with D perhaps TRBD2 (7 bases). The CDR3 contains 18 residues. The V gene's germline CDR1 is LGHNA and CDR2 YNFKEQ. Trimming left V 1 base short and J 0 bases short, with 15 bases between. The CDR3 DNA sequence: TGTGCCAGCAGCCAAGTACGGGGGGCGGGCGCGAACACCGGGGAGCTGTTTTTT. Amino acid sequence: CASSQVRGAGANTGELFF.

The gene calls are TRBV6-1 and TRBJ1-1; D call uncertain. This CDR3 has 14 amino acids. CDR1 and CDR2 from the germline V gene are MNHNS and SASEGT. The V and J ends lost 8 bases and 1 base respectively, with 14 bases between them. The CDR3 region is CASEVFPGNTEAFF. The CDR3 region has the DNA TGTGCCAGCGAGGTTTTTCCGGGGAACACTGAAGCTTTCTTT.

V usage is TRBV27 and J usage is TRBJ2-3; 7 positions match TRBD2. This CDR3 comprises 16 residues. Germline V gene data show CDR1 as MNHEY and CDR2 as SMNVEV (reference sequence). With V trimmed by 2 bases and J by 0 bases, 5 bases remained unmatched. CDR3 sequence (DNA): TGTGCCAGCAGTTTAGGGCTAGCGGTCAGCACAGATACGCAGTATTTT. Amino acids: CASSLGLAVSTDTQYF.

Relative to its sample, this clone is medium-sized. V and J are TRBV10-2 and TRBJ2-1, with D possibly being TRBD2 (6 bases). V was shortened by 8 bases and J by 4 bases, with 12 bases between the two germline ends. The CDR3 runs to 13 residues. The germline V gene has CDR1 WSHSY and CDR2 SAAADI. Here the CDR3 reads CASAGTLYNEQFF. DNA of the CDR3: TGCGCCAGCGCCGGGACTCTATACAATGAGCAGTTCTTC.

The V gene is TRBV7-9, the J gene TRBJ2-7; D not certain. The V gene's germline CDR1 is SEHNR and CDR2 FQNEAQ (reference sequence). The ends were cut back, 4 bases at V and 3 bases at J, with 10 bases in the middle. The CDR3 has 13 amino acids. CDR3 coding DNA: TGTGCCAGCAGCTCCCTTACCTACTACGAGCAGTACTTC. This translates into CASSSLTYYEQYF.

The gene calls are TRBV4-1 and TRBJ2-1; D not certain. The CDR3 is 14 residues long. V was pared by 1 base and J by 4 bases, with 8 bases between. Germline CDR1 MGHRA, CDR2 YSYEKL. The CDR3 DNA sequence: TGCGCCAGCAGCCAAGTTAGCCAGTACAATGAGCAGTTCTTC. Translation gives CASSQVSQYNEQFF.

This clone was counted once. The V call is TRBV27, the J call TRBJ1-6; unclear D gene. The V gene lost 5 bases and the J gene lost 13 bases, with 12 bases spanning the gap. Germline V lookup: CDR1 MNHEY, CDR2 SMNVEV (reference sequence). The CDR3 spans 12 residues. This CDR3 is CASSPRGSPLHF. CDR3 nucleotides: TGTGCCAGCAGTCCGAGAGGTTCGCCCCTCCACTTT.

This clone came up a few times. This chain uses TRBV6-5 with TRBJ1-5; 7 bases line up with TRBD1. This CDR3 has 14 amino acids. Germline trimming cut 7 bases from V and 2 bases from J; bases unmatched to any gene: 5. The V gene's germline CDR1 is MNHEY and CDR2 SVGAGI. CDR3 amino acids: CASTRGLGNQPQHF. CDR3 sequence (DNA): TGTGCCAGCACGAGGGGGCTCGGCAATCAGCCCCAGCATTTT.

This chain links TRBV15 with TRBJ2-1, with 7 bases lining up with TRBD2. Germline V gives CDR1 LNHNV, CDR2 YYDKDF (reference sequence). This CDR3 contains 15 residues. The V and J ends lost 1 base and 4 bases, in that order; junction bases with no gene match: 4. The DNA for the CDR3 is TGTGCCACCAGCAGAGCCCGGGGACTATACAATGAGCAGTTCTTC. Translated, it gives CATSRARGLYNEQFF. Filled out from reference TRBV15 and TRBJ2-1, the complete variable domain reads DAMVIQNPRYQVTQFGKPVTLSCSQTLNHNVMYWYQQKSSQAPKLLFHYYDKDFNNEADTPDNFQSRRPNTSFCFLDIRSPGLGDTAMYLCATSRARGLYNEQFFGPGTRLTVL.